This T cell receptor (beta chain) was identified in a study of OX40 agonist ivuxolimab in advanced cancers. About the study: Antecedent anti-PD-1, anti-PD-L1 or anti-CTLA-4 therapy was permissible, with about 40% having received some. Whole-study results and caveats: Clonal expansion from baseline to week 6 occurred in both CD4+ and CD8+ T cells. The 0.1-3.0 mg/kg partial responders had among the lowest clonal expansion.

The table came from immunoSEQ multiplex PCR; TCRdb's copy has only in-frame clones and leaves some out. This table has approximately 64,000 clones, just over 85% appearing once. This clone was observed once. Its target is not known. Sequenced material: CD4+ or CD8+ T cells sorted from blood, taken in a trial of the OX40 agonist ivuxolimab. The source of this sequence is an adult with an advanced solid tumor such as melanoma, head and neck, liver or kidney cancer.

CDR3 in amino acids: CSANPRGSVTF. The CDR3 DNA reads TGCAGTGCTAACCCGCGGGGGTCCGTTACCTTC. The rearrangement uses TRBV20-1 and TRBJ1-2; D perhaps matches TRBD1 (5 bases). There are 11 residues in the CDR3. Germline CDR1 is DFQATT and CDR2 is SNEGSKA (reference sequence). With 4 bases removed from V and 14 bases from J, the gap between germline ends came to 17 bases.